This T cell receptor (beta chain) was recorded in a study of cytomegalovirus exposure and HLA in healthy donors. The CDR3 covers 14 residues. Germline values: CDR1 KGHSH, CDR2 LQKENI. The V and J ends lost 3 bases and 0 bases respectively, with 8 bases between them. This PCR relied on a set of 60 Vbeta primers and 13 Jbeta primers. Data came from immunoSEQ multiplex PCR; TCRdb stores just in-frame clones and leaves some out. The sample includes 140,000 or so clones, approximately 78% of them seen just once. The sequenced sample was PBMCs. This clonotype was sampled from a woman between 18 and 30 years old in good health and CMV-seropositive. The J gene is TRBJ1-1, the V gene TRBV18, with D tentatively TRBD1 (6 bases). The chain's CDR3 is CASSPDRLNTEAFF. In DNA form, the CDR3 reads TGTGCCAGCTCACCGGACAGATTGAACACTGAAGCTTTCTTT.